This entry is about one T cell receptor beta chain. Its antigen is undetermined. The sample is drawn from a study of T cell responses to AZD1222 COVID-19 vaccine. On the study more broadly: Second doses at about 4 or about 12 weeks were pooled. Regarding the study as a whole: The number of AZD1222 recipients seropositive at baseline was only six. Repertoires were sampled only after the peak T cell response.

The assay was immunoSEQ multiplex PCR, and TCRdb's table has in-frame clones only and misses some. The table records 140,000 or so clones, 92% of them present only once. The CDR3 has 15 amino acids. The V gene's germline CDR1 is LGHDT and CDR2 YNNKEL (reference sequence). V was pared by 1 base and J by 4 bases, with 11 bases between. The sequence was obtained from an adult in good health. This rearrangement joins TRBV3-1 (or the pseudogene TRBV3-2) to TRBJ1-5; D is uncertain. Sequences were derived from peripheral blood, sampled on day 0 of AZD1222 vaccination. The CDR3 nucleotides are TGTGCCAGCAGCCAAGCTCTGGCAGGAAATCAGCCCCAGCATTTT. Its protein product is CASSQALAGNQPQHF.